The T cell receptor beta chain described here comes from a study of Ad26.COV2.S vaccination and SARS-CoV-2 variants (dated by TCRdb to the early 2020s). With respect to the entire study: Vaccine-arm donors were drawn from COV1001, a multicentre, randomized, double-blind, placebo-controlled phase I-IIa trial of Ad26.COV2.S in healthy adults. Ad26.COV2.S was administered intramuscularly at 5 x 10^10 or 1 x 10^11 viral particles, either as a single shot or as two shots given 56 days apart. TCRbeta repertoire sequencing served as the tool for gauging how specific and how broad the SARS-CoV-2-reactive T cell receptors were following Ad26.COV2.S vaccination. The TCR-sequenced set comprised approximately 30 samples: approximately 20 Ad26.COV2.S vaccine recipients, 5 placebo recipients and 8 SARS-CoV-2 convalescent individuals. Participants in the trial were split at random into five groups of five each, receiving low-dose or high-dose Ad26.COV2.S once or twice, or else placebo on both occasions. Investigators did not know the trial group allocation while performing experiments and assessing outcomes.

Turning to this clone: It lacks a known antigen. Base quality data are lacking; no much larger clone is found one base away.

The immunoSEQ Assay was the method used to sequence TCRbeta CDR3 regions. After extraction, genomic DNA underwent amplification by bias-controlled multiplex PCR, followed by high-throughput sequencing. The paper's processing steps were these. Collapsing and filtering of sequences were performed to quantify the absolute abundance of each unique TCRbeta CDR3 region. T cell fraction was estimated by normalizing TCRbeta template counts to usable DNA, which was measured by amplifying reference genes present in all nucleated cells. Repertoire TCRs were annotated as SARS-CoV-2-specific by exact matching of V gene, CDR3 amino acid sequence and J gene to a known reactive TCR set. MIRA supplied the reference SARS-CoV-2 TCR set, which was filtered for enrichment in COVID-19-positive ImmuneCODE repertoires so that public or cross-reactive TCRs were removed. Using the MIRA antigens, annotated TCRs were further analysed by specific ORF or by position within an ORF. Breadth was defined as the number of annotated unique rearrangements divided by the total number of unique productive rearrangements, and depth was defined as the summed frequency of the annotated unique rearrangements. Two-sided Wilcoxon rank-sum tests were used to compare TCR breadth between groups. Drawn from immuneACCESS, this table holds only the in-frame rearrangements with V and J called that TCRdb kept. Clones are partly lost; checked studies trace under half to an unresolved V gene and leave the rest unexplained. V, J and clone size are taken as reported in that table, and D and trimming were inferred from the DNA itself. In all, the sample holds some 250,000 clones, and 70% to 90% of those were seen once. The ten largest clones represent roughly 10% of the sample.

Reading the label with the study, this specimen's treatment or condition is: around 19 received Ad26.COV2.S at low or high dose, single or two shots; about 5 received placebo; per-sample allocation not given. For vaccine and placebo recipients, repertoires were sequenced using samples collected on day 63 after the first injection. Between 29 July and 7 August 2020, Cohort 1b enrolled some 25 adults aged 18-55 years at one site in Boston, USA. As a vaccine, Ad26.COV2.S was a replication-incompetent adenovirus type 26 vector that expressed a prefusion-stabilized SARS-CoV-2 spike protein derived from the original Wuhan strain. General findings and caveats noted by the study authors: The authors noted that the TCR breadth and depth analyses may have underestimated total T cell responses. The study lacked the statistical power to compare responses across vaccine doses or regimens. Non-spike TCR breadth was comparable between vaccine and placebo recipients, consistent with the vaccine containing only spike. Ad26.COV2.S recipients had higher spike-specific TCR breadth than placebo recipients (P = 0.0014). Substantial breadth of spike-specific CD8+ and CD4+ T cell responses was reported after vaccination.

This sequence originates from a person between 18 and 60 years old who received the Ad26.COV2.S COVID-19 vaccine or a placebo. The sample in question was peripheral blood, obtained in a trial of Ad26.COV2.S vaccine versus placebo.

The sequence in DNA is TGTGCCTGGAGTGACGAGCCCCAGGGGTTTCAGCCCCAGCATTTT. This yields the protein CAWSDEPQGFQPQHF. The chain employs TRBV30 and TRBJ1-5; TRBD1 is a weak D gene call, 6 bases matching. CDR1 is given as GTSNPN and CDR2 as SVGIG, both from the germline V gene (reference sequence). The CDR3 contains 15 residues, cysteine and phenylalanine counted. Kept here is only the CDR3 DNA, which spans 45 bases and is read in frame from base 1. The germline ends are 16 bases apart after V is trimmed by 1 base and J by 6 bases.